The T cell receptor (beta chain) described here comes from a study of regulatory T cells in long-lasting Graves disease. This clonotype was picked up many times. One junction end does not reproduce the germline sequence, and a read error may be involved. Specified time point: newly diagnosed GD, antithyroid drugs for less than 3 months. PBMC-derived RNA was used for the TCR library. This CDR3 is 15 amino acids long. CDR1 is SQVTM and CDR2 is ANQGSEA in the germline V gene. Combining iRepertoire HTBI primers with Arm-PCR of CDR3 regions, the authors built TCR beta libraries. TCRdb re-derived calls from the multiplex PCR reads in MiXCR, one entry per CDR3 protein. The sample comprises 320,000 or so distinct CDR3 sequences, under 20% of which are singletons, and less than 45% rests with the top ten.

The TCR comes from a female donor with Graves disease. The material was peripheral blood mononuclear cells (PBMCs), obtained at new diagnosis, from a patient treated with antithyroid drugs. The gene calls are TRBV29-1 and TRBJ2-1, with TRBD2 matching over 9 bases. The CDR3 loop is CSAEGRGGSYNEQFF. DNA for the CDR3: TGCAGCGCTGAAGGGCGGGGGGGATCCTACAATGAGCAGTTCTTC.